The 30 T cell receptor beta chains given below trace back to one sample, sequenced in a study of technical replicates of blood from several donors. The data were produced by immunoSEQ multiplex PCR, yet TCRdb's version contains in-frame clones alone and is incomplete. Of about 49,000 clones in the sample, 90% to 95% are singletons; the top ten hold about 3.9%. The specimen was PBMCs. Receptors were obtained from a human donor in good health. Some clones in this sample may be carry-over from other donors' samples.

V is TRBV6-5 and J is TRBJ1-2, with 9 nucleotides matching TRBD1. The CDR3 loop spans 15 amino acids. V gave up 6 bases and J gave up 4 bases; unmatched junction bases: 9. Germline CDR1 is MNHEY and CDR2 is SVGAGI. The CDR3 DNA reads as TGTGCCAGCAGCAACATGAAACAGGGGGCCTATGGCTACACCTTC. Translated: CASSNMKQGAYGYTF.

The CDR3 DNA is TGTGCCAGCAGCGTAGGGGTGACAGGTTCATACGAGCAGTACTTC. Encoded protein: CASSVGVTGSYEQYF. The chain is built from TRBV9 and TRBJ2-7, with D perhaps TRBD1 (6 bases). V lost 0 bases and J 4 bases, leaving 14 bases between the germline ends. Germline loops: CDR1 SGDLS, CDR2 YYNGEE. CDR3 length: 15 residues. The full variable domain, its missing parts supplied by reference TRBV9 and TRBJ2-7, is DSGVTQTPKHLITATGQRVTLRCSPRSGDLSVYWYQQSLDQGLQFLIQYYNGEERAKGNILERFSAQQFPDLHSELNLSSLELGDSALYFCASSVGVTGSYEQYFGPGTRLTVT.

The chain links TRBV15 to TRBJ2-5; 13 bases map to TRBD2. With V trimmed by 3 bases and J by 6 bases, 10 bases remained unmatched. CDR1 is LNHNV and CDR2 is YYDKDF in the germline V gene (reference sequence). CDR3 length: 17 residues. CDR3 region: CATSRGGTSGIEKTQYF. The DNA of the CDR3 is TGTGCCACCAGCAGGGGTGGGACTAGCGGGATTGAGAAGACCCAGTACTTC.

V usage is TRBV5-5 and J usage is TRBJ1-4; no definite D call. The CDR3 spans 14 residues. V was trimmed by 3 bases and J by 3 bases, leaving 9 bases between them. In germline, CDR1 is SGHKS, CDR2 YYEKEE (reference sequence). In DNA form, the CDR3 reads TGTGCCAGCAGCTCCGGGGAGGCTAATGAAAAACTGTTTTTT. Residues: CASSSGEANEKLFF.

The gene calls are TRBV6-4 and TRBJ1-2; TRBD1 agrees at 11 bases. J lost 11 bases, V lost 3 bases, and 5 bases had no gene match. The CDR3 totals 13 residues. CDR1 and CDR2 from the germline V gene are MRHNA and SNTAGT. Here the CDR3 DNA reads TGTGCCAGCAGTGATCCGGGACAGGGGGTGTACACCTTC. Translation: CASSDPGQGVYTF.

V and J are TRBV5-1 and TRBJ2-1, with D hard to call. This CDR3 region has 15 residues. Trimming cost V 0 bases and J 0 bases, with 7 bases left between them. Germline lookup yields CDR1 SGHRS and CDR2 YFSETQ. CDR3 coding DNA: TGCGCCAGCAGCTTGGCGGTTAACTCCTACAATGAGCAGTTCTTC. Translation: CASSLAVNSYNEQFF.

This CDR3 is CASSKTGNYGYTF. CDR3 in DNA: TGTGCCAGCAGTAAAACAGGGAACTATGGCTACACCTTC. The chain has TRBV25-1 and TRBJ1-2, with a weak D call TRBD1 (6 bases). Trimming removed 5 bases from V and 2 bases from J, with 9 bases in between. Germline V CDR1 and CDR2: MGHDK, SYGVNS. CDR3 length: 13 residues.

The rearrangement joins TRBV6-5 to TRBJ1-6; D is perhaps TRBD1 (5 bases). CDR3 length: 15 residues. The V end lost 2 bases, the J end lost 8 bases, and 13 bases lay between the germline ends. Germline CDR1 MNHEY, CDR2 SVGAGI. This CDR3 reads CASSYVLRVDSPLHF. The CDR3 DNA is TGTGCCAGCAGTTACGTACTCAGGGTTGATTCACCCCTCCACTTT.

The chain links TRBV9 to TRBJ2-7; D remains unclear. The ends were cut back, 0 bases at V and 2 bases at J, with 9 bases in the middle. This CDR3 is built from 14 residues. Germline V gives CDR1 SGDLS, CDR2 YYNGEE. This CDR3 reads CASSVAPLAYEQYF. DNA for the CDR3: TGTGCCAGCAGCGTAGCTCCTCTCGCCTACGAGCAGTACTTC.

The CDR3 loop reads CASLIDRGGVRPQHF. The CDR3 DNA follows: TGTGCCAGCTTGATCGACAGGGGGGGGGTTCGGCCCCAGCATTTT. V and J are TRBV6-1 and TRBJ1-5; 9 bases agree with TRBD1. V lost 8 bases and J lost 9; bases outside the gene matches: 14. Germline CDR1 and CDR2: MNHNS and SASEGT. This CDR3 contains 15 residues.

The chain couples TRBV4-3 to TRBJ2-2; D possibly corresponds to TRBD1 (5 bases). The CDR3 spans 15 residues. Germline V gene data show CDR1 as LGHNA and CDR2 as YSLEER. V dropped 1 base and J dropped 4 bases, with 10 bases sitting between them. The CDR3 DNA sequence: TGCGCCAGCAGCCAAGGACTGGGGCGCACCGGGGAGCTGTTTTTT. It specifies CASSQGLGRTGELFF.

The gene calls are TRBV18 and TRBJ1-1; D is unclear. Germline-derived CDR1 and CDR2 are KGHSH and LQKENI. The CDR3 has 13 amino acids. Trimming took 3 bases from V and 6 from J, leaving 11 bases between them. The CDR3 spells CASSPLEGAEAFF. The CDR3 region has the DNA TGTGCCAGCTCACCTTTAGAGGGCGCTGAAGCTTTCTTT.

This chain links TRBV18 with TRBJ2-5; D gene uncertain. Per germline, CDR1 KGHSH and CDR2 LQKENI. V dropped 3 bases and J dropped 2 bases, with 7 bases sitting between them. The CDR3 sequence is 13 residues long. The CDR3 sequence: CASSPSVQETQYF. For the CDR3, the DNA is TGTGCCAGCTCACCGTCAGTTCAAGAGACCCAGTACTTC.

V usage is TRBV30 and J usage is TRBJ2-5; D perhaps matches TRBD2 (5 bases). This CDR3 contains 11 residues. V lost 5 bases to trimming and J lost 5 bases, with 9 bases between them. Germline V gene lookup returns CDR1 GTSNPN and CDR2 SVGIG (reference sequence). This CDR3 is CAWRGMETQYF. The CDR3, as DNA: TGTGCCTGGCGGGGTATGGAGACCCAGTACTTC. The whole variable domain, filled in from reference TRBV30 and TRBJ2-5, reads SQTIHQWPATLVQPVGSPLSLECTVEGTSNPNLYWYRQAAGRGLQLLFYSVGIGQISSEVPQNLSASRPQDRQFILSSKKLLLSDSGFYLCAWRGMETQYFGPGTRLLVL.

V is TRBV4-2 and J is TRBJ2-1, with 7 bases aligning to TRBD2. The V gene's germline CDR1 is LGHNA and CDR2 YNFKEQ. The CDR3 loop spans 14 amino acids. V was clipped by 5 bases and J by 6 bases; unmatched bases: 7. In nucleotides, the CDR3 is TGTGCCAGCAGCTATGGGTCTAGCGGCAATGAGCAGTTCTTC. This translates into CASSYGSSGNEQFF.

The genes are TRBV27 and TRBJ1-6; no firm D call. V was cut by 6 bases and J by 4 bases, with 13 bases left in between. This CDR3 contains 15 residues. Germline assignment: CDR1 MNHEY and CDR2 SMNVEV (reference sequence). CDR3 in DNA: TGTGCCAGCAGCCCGCGGGCCAGGTATAATTCACCCCTCCACTTT. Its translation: CASSPRARYNSPLHF.

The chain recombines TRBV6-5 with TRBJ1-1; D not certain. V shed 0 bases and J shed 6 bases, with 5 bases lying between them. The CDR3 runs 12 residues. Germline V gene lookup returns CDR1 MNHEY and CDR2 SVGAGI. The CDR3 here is CASSYSTSEAFF. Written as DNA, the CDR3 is TGTGCCAGCAGTTACTCGACATCTGAAGCTTTCTTT.

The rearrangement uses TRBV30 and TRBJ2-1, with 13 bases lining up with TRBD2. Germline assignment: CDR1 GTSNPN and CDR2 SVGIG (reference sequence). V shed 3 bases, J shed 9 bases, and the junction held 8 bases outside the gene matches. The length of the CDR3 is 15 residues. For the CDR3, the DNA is TGTGCCTGGAGCGTTACTAGCGGGAGGGCCGTTGAGCAGTTCTTC. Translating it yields CAWSVTSGRAVEQFF. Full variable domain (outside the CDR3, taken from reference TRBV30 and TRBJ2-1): SQTIHQWPATLVQPVGSPLSLECTVEGTSNPNLYWYRQAAGRGLQLLFYSVGIGQISSEVPQNLSASRPQDRQFILSSKKLLLSDSGFYLCAWSVTSGRAVEQFFGPGTRLTVL.

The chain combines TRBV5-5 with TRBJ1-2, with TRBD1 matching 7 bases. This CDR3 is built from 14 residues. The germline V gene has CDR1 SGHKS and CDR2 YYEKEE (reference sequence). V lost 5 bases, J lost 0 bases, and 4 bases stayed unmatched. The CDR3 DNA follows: TGTGCCAGCAGACCCGGGACAGCTAACTATGGCTACACCTTC. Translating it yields CASRPGTANYGYTF.

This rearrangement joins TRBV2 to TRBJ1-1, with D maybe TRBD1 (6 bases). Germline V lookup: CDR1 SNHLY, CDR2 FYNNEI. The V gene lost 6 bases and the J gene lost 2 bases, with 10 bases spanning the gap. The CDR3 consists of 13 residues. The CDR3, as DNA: TGTGCCAGCAGATTGGACAGAAACACTGAAGCTTTCTTT. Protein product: CASRLDRNTEAFF. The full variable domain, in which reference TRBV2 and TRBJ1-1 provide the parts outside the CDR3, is EPEVTQTPSHQVTQMGQEVILRCVPISNHLYFYWYRQILGQKVEFLVSFYNNEISEKSEIFDDQFSVERPDGSNFTLKIRSTKLEDSAMYFCASRLDRNTEAFFGQGTRLTVV.

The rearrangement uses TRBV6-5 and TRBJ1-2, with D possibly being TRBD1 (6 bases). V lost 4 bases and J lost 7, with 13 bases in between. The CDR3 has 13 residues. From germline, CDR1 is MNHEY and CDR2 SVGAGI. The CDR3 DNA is TGTGCCAGCAGTTTCTACAGGGAGGGTGGCTACACCTTC. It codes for CASSFYREGGYTF.

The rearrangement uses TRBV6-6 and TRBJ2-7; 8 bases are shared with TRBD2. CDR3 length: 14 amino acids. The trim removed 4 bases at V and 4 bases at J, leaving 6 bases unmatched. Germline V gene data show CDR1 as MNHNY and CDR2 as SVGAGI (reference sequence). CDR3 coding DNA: TGTGCCAGCAGTTCCACCGGGGGGGAGTACGAGCAGTACTTC. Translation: CASSSTGGEYEQYF.

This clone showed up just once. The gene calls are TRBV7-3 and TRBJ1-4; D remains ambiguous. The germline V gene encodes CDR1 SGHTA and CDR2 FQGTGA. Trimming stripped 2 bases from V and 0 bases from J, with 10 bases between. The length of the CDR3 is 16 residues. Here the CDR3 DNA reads TGTGCCAGCAGCTTATGGCCAGGCCCAACTAATGAAAAACTGTTTTTT. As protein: CASSLWPGPTNEKLFF. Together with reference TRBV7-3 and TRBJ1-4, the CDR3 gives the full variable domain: GAGVSQTPSNKVTEKGKYVELRCDPISGHTALYWYRQSLGQGPEFLIYFQGTGAADDSGLPNDRFFAVRPEGSVSTLKIQRTERGDSAVYLCASSLWPGPTNEKLFFGSGTQLSVL.

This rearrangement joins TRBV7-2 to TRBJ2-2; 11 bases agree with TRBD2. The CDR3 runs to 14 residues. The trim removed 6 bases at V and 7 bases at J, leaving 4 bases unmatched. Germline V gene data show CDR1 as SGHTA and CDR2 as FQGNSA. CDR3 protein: CASRLAGAGGELFF. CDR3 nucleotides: TGTGCCAGCAGACTAGCGGGAGCCGGCGGGGAGCTGTTTTTT.

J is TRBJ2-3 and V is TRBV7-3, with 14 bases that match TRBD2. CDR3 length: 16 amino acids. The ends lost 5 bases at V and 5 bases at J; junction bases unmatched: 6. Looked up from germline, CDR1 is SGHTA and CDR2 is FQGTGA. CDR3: CASSRLAGGPGDTQYF. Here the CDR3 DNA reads TGTGCCAGCAGCCGACTAGCGGGAGGGCCTGGAGATACGCAGTATTTT.

CDR3 region: CASSYSSTGRNEKLFF. DNA for the CDR3: TGTGCCAGCAGTTACTCCTCGACAGGGCGAAATGAAAAACTGTTTTTT. The chain couples TRBV6-5 to TRBJ1-4, with 7 bases that match TRBD1. CDR3 length equals 16 residues. Germline assignment: CDR1 MNHEY and CDR2 SVGAGI. V lost 0 bases, J lost 5 bases, and 6 bases stayed unmatched.

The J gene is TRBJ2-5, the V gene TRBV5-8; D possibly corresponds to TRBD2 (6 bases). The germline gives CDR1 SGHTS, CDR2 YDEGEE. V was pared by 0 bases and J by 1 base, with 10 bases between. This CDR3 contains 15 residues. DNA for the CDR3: TGTGCCAGCAGCTTGGATGGTAGCGGCCAAGAGACCCAGTACTTC. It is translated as CASSLDGSGQETQYF.

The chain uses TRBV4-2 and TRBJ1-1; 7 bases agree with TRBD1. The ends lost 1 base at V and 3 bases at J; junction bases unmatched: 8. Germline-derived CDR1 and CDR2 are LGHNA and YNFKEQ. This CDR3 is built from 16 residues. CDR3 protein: CASSQVTATGYTEAFF. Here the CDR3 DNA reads TGTGCCAGCAGCCAAGTCACCGCGACAGGGTACACTGAAGCTTTCTTT.

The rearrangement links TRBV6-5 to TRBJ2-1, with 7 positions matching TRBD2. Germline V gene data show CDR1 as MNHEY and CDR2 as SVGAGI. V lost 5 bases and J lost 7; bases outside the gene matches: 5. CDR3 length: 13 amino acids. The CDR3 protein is CASSPGRRNEQFF. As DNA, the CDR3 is TGTGCCAGCAGTCCCGGGAGGCGAAATGAGCAGTTCTTC.

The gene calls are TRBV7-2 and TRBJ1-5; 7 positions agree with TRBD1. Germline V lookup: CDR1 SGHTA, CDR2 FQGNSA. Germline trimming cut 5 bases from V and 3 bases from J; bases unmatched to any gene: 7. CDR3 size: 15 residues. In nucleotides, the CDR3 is TGTGCCAGCAGCCTAGGAGACAGGGACAATCAGCCCCAGCATTTT. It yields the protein CASSLGDRDNQPQHF.